This note documents a single T cell receptor (beta chain) sequence. The antigen is undetermined. These data originate in a study of cytomegalovirus exposure and HLA in healthy donors. Study-wide results and limits: In the analysis, some V segments, TRBV6-2 and TRBV6-3 included, were excluded as indistinguishable.

Vbeta (60) and Jbeta (13) primers were used in the PCR. TCRdb keeps only in-frame clones here, not all; method: immunoSEQ multiplex PCR. The table records 160,000 or so clones, roughly three quarters of them present only once. The CDR3 is made up of 13 amino acids. Per the germline V gene, CDR1 is MNHNY and CDR2 is SVGAGI (reference sequence). V dropped 8 bases and J dropped 0 bases, with 10 bases sitting between them. The gene calls are TRBV6-6 and TRBJ1-1, with D possibly being TRBD1 (5 bases). The TCR comes from a woman aged 40 to 50 in good health and CMV-seropositive. The sample taken for sequencing was PBMCs. CDR3 residues: CASRAGVNTEAFF. The CDR3 coding sequence is TGTGCCAGCCGCGCGGGGGTGAACACTGAAGCTTTCTTT.